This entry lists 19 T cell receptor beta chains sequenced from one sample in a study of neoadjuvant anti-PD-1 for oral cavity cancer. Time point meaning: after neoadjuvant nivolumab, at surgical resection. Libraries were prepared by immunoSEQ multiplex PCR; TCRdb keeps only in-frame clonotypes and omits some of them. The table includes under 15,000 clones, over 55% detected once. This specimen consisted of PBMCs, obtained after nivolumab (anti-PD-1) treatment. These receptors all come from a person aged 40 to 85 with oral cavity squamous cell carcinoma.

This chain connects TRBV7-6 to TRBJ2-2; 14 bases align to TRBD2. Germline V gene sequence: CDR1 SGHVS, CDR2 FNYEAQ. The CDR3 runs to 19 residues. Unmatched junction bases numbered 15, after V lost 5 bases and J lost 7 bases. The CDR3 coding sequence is TGTGCCAGCAGCATATGGGGGACTAGCGGGAGACGCCTGGGCGGGGAGCTGTTTTTT. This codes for CASSIWGTSGRRLGGELFF.

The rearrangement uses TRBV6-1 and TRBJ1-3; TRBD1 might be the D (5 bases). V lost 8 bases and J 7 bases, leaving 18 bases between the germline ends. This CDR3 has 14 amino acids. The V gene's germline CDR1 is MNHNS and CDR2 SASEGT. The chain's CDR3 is CASLGGTLGNTIYF. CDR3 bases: TGTGCCAGCCTTGGGGGGACCCTAGGGAACACCATATATTTT.

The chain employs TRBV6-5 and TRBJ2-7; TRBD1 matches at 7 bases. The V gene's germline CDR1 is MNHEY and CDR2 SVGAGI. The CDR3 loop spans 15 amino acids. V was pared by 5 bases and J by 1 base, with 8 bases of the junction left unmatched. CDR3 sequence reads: CASSTRTGGSYEQYF. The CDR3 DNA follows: TGTGCCAGCAGTACGCGGACAGGAGGTTCCTACGAGCAGTACTTC.

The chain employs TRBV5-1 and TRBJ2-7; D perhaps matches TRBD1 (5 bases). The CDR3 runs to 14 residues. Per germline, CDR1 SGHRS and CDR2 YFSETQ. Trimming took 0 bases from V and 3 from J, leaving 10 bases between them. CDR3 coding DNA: TGCGCCAGCAGCTTGGTTTGGGGCAACTACGAGCAGTACTTC. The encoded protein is CASSLVWGNYEQYF.

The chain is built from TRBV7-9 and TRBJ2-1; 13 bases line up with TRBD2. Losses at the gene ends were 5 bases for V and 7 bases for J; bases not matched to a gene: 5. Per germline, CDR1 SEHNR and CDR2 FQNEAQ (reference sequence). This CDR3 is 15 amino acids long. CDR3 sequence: CASSPGLAGMNEQFF. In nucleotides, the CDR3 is TGTGCCAGCAGCCCGGGACTAGCGGGGATGAATGAGCAGTTCTTC.

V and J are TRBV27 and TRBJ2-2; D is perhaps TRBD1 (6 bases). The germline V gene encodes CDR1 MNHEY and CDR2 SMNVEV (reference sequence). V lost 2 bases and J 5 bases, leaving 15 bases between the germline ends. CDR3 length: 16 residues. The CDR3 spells CASSLRGGVLTGELFF. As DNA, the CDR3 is TGTGCCAGCAGTTTACGAGGGGGAGTTTTGACCGGGGAGCTGTTTTTT.

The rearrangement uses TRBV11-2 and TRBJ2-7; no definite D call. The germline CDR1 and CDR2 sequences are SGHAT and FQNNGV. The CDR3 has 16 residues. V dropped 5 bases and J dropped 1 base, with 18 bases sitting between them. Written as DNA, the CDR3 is TGTGCCAGCAGCCCTCTCAAGGGTTTGAAGTCCTACGAGCAGTACTTC. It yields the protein CASSPLKGLKSYEQYF. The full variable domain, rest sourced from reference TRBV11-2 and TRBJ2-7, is EAGVAQSPRYKIIEKRQSVAFWCNPISGHATLYWYQQILGQGPKLLIQFQNNGVVDDSQLPKDRFSAERLKGVDSTLKIQPAKLEDSAVYLCASSPLKGLKSYEQYFGPGTRLTVT.

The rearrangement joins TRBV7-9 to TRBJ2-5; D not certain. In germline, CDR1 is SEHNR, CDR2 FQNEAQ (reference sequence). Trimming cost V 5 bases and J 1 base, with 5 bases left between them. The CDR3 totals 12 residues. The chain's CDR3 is CASSPVQETQYF. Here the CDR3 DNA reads TGTGCCAGCAGCCCCGTCCAAGAGACCCAGTACTTC.

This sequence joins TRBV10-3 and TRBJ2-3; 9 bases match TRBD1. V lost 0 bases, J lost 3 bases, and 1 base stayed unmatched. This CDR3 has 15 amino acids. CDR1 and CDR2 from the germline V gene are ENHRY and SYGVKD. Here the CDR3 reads CAISESQGATDTQYF. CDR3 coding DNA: TGTGCCATCAGTGAGTCACAGGGGGCGACAGATACGCAGTATTTT.

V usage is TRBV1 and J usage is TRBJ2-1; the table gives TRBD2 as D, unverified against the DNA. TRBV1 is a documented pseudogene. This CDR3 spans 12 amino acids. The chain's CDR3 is CTRSGRYNEQFF. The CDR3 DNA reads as TGCACCAGGAGCGGGAGGTACAATGAGCAGTTCTTC.

The CDR3 DNA reads TGTGCCAGCAGCTTTCGACAGGGCGTCTATGGCTACACCTTC. Protein: CASSFRQGVYGYTF. The chain has TRBV5-6 and TRBJ1-2; TRBD1 matches 7 bases. The CDR3 spans 14 residues. Per germline, CDR1 SGHDT and CDR2 YYEEEE. J was trimmed by 4 bases and V by 2 bases; bases with no gene match: 5. Full variable domain (remainder filled in from reference TRBV5-6 and TRBJ1-2): DAGVTQSPTHLIKTRGQQVTLRCSPKSGHDTVSWYQQALGQGPQFIFQYYEEEERQRGNFPDRFSGHQFPNYSSELNVNALLLGDSALYLCASSFRQGVYGYTFGSGTRLTVV.

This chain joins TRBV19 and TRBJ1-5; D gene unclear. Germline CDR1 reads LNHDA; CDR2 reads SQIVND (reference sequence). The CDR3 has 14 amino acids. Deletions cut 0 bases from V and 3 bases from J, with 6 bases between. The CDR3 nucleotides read TGTGCCAGTAGTATAGAAGAATTCAATCAGCCCCAGCATTTT. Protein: CASSIEEFNQPQHF.

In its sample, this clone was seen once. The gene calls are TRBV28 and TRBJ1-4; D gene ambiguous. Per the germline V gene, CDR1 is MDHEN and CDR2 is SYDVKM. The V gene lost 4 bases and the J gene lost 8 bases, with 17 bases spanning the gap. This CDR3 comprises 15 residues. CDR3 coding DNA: TGTGCCAGCAGTTACTACGGGTCCCTCGGGGAAAAACTGTTTTTT. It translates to CASSYYGSLGEKLFF.

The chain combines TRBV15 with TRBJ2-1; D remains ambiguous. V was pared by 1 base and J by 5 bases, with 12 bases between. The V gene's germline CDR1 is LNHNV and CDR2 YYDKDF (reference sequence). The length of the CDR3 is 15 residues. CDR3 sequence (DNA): TGTGCCACCAGCAGAGCCGACTTATTAAACAATGAGCAGTTCTTC. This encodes CATSRADLLNNEQFF.

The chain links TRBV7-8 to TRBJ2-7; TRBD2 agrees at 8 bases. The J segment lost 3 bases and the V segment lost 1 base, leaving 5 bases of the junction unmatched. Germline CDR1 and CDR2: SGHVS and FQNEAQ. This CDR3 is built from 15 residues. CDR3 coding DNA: TGTGCCAGCAGCTTAGGTCTAGCGGGCATCTACGAGCAGTACTTC. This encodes CASSLGLAGIYEQYF.

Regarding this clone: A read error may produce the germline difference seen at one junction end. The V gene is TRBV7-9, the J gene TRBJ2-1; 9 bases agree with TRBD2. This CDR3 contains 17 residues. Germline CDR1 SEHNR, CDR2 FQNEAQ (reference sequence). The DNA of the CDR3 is TGTGCCAGCACCTTAATGGCTAGCGGGAAAACCTACAATGAGCAGTTCTTC. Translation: CASTLMASGKTYNEQFF.

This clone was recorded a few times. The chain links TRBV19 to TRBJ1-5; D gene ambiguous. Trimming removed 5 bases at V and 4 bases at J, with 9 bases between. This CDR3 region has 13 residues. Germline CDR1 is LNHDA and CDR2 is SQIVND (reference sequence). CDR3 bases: TGTGCCAGTAGTGAAGCGGGTAATCAGCCCCAGCATTTT. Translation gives CASSEAGNQPQHF.

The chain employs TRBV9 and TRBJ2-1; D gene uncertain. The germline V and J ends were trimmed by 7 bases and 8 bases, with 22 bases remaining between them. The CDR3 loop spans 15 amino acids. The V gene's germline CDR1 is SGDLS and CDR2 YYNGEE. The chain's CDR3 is CASGKYLSPGYEQFF. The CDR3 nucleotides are TGTGCCAGCGGCAAATATCTCAGCCCCGGCTATGAGCAGTTCTTC.

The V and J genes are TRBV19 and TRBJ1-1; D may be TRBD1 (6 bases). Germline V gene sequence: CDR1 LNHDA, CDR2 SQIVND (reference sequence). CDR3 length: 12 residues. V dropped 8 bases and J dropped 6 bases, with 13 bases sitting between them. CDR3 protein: CASGTTGPEAFF. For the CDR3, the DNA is TGTGCCAGTGGGACGACAGGTCCTGAAGCTTTCTTT.